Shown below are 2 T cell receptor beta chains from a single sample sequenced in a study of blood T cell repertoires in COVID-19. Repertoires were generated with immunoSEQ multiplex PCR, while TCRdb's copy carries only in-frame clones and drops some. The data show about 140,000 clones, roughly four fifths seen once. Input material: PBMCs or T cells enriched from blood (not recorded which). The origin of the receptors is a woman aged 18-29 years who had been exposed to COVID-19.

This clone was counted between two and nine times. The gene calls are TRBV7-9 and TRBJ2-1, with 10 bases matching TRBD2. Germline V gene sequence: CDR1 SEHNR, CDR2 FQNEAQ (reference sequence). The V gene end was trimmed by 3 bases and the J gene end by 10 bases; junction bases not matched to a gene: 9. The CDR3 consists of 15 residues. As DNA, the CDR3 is TGTGCCAGCAGCTTCGCCCAGCGGGAGGGGGACGAGCAGTTCTTC. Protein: CASSFAQREGDEQFF.

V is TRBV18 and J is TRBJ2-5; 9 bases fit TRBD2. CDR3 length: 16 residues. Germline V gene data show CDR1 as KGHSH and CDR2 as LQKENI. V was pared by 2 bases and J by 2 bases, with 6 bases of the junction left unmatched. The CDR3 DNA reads TGTGCCAGCTCACCAATGGCTAGCGGGGAGCAAGAGACCCAGTACTTC. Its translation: CASSPMASGEQETQYF.